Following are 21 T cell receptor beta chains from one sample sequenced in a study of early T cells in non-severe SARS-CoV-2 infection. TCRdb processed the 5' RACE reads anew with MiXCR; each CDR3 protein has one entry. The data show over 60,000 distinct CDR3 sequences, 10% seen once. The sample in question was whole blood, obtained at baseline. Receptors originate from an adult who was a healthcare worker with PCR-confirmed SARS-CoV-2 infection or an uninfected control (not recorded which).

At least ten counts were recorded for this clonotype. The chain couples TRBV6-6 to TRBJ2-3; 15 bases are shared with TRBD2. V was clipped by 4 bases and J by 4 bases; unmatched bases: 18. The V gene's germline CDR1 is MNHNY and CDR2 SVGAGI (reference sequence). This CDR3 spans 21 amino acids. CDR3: CASSSPPGRGLAGGKADTQYF. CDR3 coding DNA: TGTGCCAGCAGTTCCCCGCCGGGACGGGGACTAGCGGGGGGCAAGGCAGATACGCAGTATTTT.

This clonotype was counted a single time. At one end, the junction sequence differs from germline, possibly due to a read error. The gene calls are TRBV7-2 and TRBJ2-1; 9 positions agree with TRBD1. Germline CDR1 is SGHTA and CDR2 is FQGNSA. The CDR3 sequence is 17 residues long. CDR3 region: CASSLVRRDRERNEQIF. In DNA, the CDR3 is TGTGCCAGCAGCTTAGTTCGCCGGGACAGGGAAAGAAATGAGCAGATCTTC.

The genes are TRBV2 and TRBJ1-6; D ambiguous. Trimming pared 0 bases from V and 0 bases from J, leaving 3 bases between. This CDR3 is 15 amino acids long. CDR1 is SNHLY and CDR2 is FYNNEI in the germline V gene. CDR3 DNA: TGTGCCAGCAGTGAAGCGAGCTCCTATAATTCACCCCTCCACTTT. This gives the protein CASSEASSYNSPLHF.

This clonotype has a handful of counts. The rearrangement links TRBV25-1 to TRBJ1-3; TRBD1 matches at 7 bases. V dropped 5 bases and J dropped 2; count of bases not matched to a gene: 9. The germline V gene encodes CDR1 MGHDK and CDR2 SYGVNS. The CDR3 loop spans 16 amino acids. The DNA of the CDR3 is TGTGCCAGCAGTTCGGGACAGTTTATCCCTGGAAACACCATATATTTT. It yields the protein CASSSGQFIPGNTIYF.

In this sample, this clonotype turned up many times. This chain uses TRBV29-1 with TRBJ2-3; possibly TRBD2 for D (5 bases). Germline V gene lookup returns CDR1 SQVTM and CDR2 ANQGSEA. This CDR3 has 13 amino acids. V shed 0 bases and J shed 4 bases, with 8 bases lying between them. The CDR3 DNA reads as TGCAGCGTTGAAGAACTAGTTCCAGATACGCAGTATTTT. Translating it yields CSVEELVPDTQYF.

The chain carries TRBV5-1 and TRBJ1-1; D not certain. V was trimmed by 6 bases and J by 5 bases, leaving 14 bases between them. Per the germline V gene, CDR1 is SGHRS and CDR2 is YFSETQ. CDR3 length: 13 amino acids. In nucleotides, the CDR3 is TGCGCCAGCATGGGCCGGGAAGGGACTGAAGCTTTCTTT. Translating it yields CASMGREGTEAFF.

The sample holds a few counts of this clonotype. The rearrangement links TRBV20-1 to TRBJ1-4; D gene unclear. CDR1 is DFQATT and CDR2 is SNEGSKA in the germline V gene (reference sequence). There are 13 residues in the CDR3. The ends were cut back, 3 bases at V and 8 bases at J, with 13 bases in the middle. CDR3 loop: CSARDLAEEKLFF. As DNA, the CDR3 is TGCAGTGCTAGGGATTTGGCGGAAGAAAAACTGTTTTTT.

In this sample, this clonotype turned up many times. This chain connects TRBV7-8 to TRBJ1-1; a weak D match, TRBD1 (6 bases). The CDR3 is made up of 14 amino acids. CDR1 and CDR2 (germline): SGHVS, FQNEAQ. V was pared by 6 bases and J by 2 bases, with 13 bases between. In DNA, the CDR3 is TGTGCCAGCAGTGCGGACAGTATTAACACTGAAGCTTTCTTT. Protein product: CASSADSINTEAFF. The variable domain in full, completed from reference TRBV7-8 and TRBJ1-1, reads GAGVSQSPRYKVAKRGQDVALRCDPISGHVSLFWYQQALGQGPEFLTYFQNEAQLDKSGLPSDRFFAERPEGSVSTLKIQRTQQEDSAVYLCASSADSINTEAFFGQGTRLTVV.

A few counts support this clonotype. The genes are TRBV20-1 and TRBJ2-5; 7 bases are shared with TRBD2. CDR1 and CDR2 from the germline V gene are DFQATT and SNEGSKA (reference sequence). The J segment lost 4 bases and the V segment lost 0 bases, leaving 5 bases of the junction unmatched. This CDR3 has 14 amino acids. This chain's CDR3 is CSAREGGSGETQYF. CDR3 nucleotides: TGCAGTGCTAGAGAGGGGGGGAGTGGAGAGACCCAGTACTTC.

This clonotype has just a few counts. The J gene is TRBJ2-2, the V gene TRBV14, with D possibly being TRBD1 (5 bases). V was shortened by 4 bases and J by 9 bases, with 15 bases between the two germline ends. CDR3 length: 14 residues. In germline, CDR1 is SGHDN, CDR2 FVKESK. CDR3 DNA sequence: TGTGCCAGCAGCCTCGACAGACGGACCCGGGAGCTGTTTTTT. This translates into CASSLDRRTRELFF.

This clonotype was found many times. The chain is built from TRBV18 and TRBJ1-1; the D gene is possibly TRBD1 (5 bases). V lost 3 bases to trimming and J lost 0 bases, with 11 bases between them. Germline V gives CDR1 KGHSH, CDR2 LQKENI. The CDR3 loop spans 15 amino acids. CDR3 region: CASSPIRGVNTEAFF. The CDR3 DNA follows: TGTGCCAGCTCACCTATCCGGGGGGTGAACACTGAAGCTTTCTTT. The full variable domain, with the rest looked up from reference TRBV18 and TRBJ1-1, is NAGVMQNPRHLVRRRGQEARLRCSPMKGHSHVYWYRQLPEEGLKFMVYLQKENIIDESGMPKERFSAEFPKEGPSILRIQQVVRGDSAAYFCASSPIRGVNTEAFFGQGTRLTVV.

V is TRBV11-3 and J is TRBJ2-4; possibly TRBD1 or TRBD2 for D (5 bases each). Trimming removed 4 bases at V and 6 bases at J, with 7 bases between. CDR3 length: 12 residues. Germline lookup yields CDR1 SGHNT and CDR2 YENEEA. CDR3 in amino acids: CASSYGGNIQYF. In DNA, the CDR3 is TGTGCCAGCAGCTATGGGGGAAACATTCAGTACTTC.

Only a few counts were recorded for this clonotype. Here the CDR3 reads CASSRTGRTTLGPYEQYF. The CDR3 DNA is TGCGCCAGCAGCCGAACCGGGAGAACGACGTTAGGGCCATACGAGCAGTACTTC. This chain connects TRBV4-1 to TRBJ2-7; a possible D gene is TRBD2 (6 bases). The CDR3 covers 18 residues. V lost 4 bases and J lost 4, with 26 bases in between. Germline V CDR1 and CDR2: MGHRA, YSYEKL.

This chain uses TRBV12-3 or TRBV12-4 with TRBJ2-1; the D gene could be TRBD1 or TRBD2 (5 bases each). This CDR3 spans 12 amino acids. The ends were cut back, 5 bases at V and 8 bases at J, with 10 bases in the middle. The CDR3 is CASSPGTHEQFF. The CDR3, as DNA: TGTGCCAGCAGTCCAGGGACCCATGAGCAGTTCTTC.

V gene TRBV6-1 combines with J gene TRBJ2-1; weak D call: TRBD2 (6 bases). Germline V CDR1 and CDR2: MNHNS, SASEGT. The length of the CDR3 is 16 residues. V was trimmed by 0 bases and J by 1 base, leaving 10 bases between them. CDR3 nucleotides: TGTGCCAGCAGTGAAGCGGGGGGAAATTCCTACAATGAGCAGTTCTTC. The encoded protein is CASSEAGGNSYNEQFF.

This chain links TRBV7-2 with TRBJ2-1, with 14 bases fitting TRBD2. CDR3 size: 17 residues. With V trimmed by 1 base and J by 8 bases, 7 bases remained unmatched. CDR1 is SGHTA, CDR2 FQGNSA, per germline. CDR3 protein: CASSLEGTSGSLYEQFF. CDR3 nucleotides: TGTGCCAGCAGCTTAGAGGGGACTAGCGGGAGCTTATATGAGCAGTTCTTC.

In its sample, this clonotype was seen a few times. In DNA, the CDR3 is TGTGCCAGCAGCATTGGACTAGCGGTCACAGATACGCAGTATTTT. It translates to CASSIGLAVTDTQYF. The chain couples TRBV7-3 to TRBJ2-3, with 10 bases fitting TRBD2. Germline assignment: CDR1 SGHTA and CDR2 FQGTGA. J gave up 2 bases and V 5 bases, and 4 bases lay outside the gene matches. This CDR3 has 15 amino acids.

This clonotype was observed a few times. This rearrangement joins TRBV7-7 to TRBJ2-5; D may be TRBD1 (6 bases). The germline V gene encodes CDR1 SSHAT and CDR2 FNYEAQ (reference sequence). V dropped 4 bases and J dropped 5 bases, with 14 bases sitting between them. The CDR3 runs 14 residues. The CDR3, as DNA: TGTGCCAGCAGCTCCGTACAGGGAAGCGAGACCCAGTACTTC. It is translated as CASSSVQGSETQYF.

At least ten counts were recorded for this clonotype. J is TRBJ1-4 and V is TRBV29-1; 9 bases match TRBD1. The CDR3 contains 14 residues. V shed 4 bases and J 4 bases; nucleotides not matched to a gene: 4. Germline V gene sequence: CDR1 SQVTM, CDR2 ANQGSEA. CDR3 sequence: CSVARQGDNEKLFF. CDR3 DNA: TGCAGCGTTGCCCGACAGGGGGATAATGAAAAACTGTTTTTT.

Here the CDR3 reads CASSYGATSTGELFF. As DNA, the CDR3 is TGTGCCAGCAGTTACGGGGCGACTTCCACCGGGGAGCTGTTTTTT. The rearrangement links TRBV6-6 to TRBJ2-2; D might be TRBD1 (5 bases). CDR1 MNHNY and CDR2 SVGAGI come from the germline V gene (reference sequence). Between the trimmed V and J ends, which lost 2 bases and 4 bases, there was a span of 11 bases. This CDR3 has 15 amino acids.

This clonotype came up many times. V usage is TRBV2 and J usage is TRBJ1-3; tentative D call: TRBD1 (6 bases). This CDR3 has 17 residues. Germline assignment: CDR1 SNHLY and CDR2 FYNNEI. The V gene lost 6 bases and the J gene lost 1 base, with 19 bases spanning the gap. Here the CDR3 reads CASSRRPTGNSGNTIYF. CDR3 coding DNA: TGTGCCAGCAGCCGCCGCCCCACAGGGAATTCTGGAAACACCATATATTTT. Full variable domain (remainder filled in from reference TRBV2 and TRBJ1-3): EPEVTQTPSHQVTQMGQEVILRCVPISNHLYFYWYRQILGQKVEFLVSFYNNEISEKSEIFDDQFSVERPDGSNFTLKIRSTKLEDSAMYFCASSRRPTGNSGNTIYFGEGSWLTVV.